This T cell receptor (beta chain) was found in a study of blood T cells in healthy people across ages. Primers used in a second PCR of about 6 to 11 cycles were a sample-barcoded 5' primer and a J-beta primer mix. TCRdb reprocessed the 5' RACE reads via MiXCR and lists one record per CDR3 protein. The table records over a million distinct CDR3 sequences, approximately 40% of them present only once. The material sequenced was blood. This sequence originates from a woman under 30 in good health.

CDR3 residues: CASSASGASYEQYF. The DNA of the CDR3 is TGTGCCAGCAGCGCTAGCGGAGCCTCCTACGAGCAGTACTTC. This chain joins TRBV9 and TRBJ2-7; 7 bases match TRBD2. V gave up 3 bases and J gave up 0 bases; unmatched junction bases: 3. Germline CDR1 is SGDLS and CDR2 is YYNGEE. CDR3 length: 14 amino acids.